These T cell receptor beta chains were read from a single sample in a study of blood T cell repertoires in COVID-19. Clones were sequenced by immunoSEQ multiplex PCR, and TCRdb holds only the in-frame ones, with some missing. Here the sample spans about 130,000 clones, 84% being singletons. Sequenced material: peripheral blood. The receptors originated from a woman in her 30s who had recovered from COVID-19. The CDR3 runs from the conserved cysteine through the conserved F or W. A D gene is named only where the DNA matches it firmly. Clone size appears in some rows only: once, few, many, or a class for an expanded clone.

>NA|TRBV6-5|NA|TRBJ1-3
CASSYGTYGNTIYF
TGTGCCAGCAGTTATGGGACATATGGAAACACCATATATTTT
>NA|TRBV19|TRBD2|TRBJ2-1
CATRASSGTLDEQFF
TGTGCCACCCGAGCCTCTAGCGGGACTTTGGATGAGCAGTTCTTC
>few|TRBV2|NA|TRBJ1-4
CASRRDGGEKLFF
TGTGCCAGCAGGCGGGACGGGGGTGAAAAACTGTTTTTT
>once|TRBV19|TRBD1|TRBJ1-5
CASISSGQLNNQPQHF
TGTGCCAGTATCTCATCGGGACAGCTGAATAATCAGCCCCAGCATTTT
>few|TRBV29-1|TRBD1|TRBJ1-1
CSVVVVDRGRTEAFF
TGCAGCGTTGTAGTGGTCGACAGGGGGAGGACTGAAGCTTTCTTT
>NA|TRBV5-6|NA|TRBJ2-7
CASSFGAGRGDEQYF
TGTGCCAGCAGTTTTGGGGCGGGGAGGGGGGACGAGCAGTACTTC
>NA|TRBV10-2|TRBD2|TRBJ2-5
CASKVSTGGKTQYF
TGCGCCAGCAAGGTTAGCACGGGAGGAAAGACCCAGTACTTC
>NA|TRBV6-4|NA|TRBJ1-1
CASSEPGKAFF
TGTGCCAGCAGTGAGCCCGGGAAAGCTTTCTTT
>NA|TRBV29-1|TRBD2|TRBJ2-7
CSVGTSGASYEQYF
TGCAGCGTGGGGACTAGCGGGGCCTCCTACGAGCAGTACTTC
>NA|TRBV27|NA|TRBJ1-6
CASSLSTGKGAYNSPLHF
TGTGCCAGCAGTTTATCGACAGGAAAAGGCGCCTATAATTCACCCCTCCACTTT
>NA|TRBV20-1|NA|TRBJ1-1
CSASGDSGMNTEAFF
TGCAGTGCTAGTGGTGATTCGGGGATGAACACTGAAGCTTTCTTT